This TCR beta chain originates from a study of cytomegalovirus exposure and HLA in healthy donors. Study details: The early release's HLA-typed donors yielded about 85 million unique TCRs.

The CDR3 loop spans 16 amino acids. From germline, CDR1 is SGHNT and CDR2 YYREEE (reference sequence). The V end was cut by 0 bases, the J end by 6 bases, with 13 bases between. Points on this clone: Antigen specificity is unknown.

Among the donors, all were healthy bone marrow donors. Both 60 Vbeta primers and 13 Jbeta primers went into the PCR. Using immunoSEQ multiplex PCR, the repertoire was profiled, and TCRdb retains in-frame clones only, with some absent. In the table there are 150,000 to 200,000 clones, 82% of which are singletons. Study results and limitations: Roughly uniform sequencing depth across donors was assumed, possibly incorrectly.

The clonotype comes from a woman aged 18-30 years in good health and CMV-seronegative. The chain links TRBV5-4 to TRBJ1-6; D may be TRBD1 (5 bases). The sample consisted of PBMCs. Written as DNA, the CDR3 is TGTGCCAGCAGCTTGGGAGGGACTGCTGTTAATTCACCCCTCCACTTT. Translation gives CASSLGGTAVNSPLHF.